The table lists the clone carrying this T cell receptor beta chain with many counts. Trimming stripped 7 bases from V and 0 bases from J, with 9 bases between. Germline V gives CDR1 MNHEY, CDR2 SVGEGT. The CDR3 has 13 amino acids. These data come from a study of metastatic and nonmetastatic thyroid tumors. Study as a whole: Patients with malignant and benign thyroid disease provided blood and tumor or nodule tissue, whose repertoires were compared.

Per the original data handling: The authors used CDR3 differences across clinicopathological groups to build a distant-metastasis classifier for papillary thyroid cancer. TCRdb re-called the PCR reads via MiXCR. TCRdb assigned the V and J calls; the authors' analysis was not used. The table lists around 30,000 clones, 10% to 15% of them singletons. Treatment of any kind had been given to no patient before thyroid surgery. The origin of this receptor is a female donor with papillary thyroid cancer or a benign thyroid nodule (not recorded which). Some clones in this sample may be carry-over from other donors' samples. Sample: blood. The J gene is TRBJ1-1, the V gene TRBV6-2 or TRBV6-3; the D is unclear. For the CDR3, the DNA is TGTGCCAGCACCCTAGCGCTGAACACTGAAGCTTTCTTT. Translating gives CASTLALNTEAFF.